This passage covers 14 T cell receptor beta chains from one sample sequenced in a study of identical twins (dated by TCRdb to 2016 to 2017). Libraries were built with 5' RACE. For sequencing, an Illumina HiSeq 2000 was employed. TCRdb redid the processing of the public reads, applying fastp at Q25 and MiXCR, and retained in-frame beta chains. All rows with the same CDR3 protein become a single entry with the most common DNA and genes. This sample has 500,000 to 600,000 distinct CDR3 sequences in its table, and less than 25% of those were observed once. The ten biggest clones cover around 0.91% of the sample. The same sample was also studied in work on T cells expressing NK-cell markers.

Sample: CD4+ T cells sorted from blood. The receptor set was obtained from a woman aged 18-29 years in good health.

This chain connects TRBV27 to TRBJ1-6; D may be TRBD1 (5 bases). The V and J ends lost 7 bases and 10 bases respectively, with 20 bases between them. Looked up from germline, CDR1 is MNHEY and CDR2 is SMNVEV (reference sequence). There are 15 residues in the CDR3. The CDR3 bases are TGTGCCAGCACTCTCGGGGCAGGGATGAGGTCACCCCTCCACTTT. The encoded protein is CASTLGAGMRSPLHF.

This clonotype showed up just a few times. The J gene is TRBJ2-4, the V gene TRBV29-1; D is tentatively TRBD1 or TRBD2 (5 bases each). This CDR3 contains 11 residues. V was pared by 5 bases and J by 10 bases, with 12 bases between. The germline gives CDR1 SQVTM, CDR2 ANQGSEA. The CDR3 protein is CSVTRAGIQYF. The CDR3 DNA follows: TGCAGCGTTACCAGGGCGGGTATTCAGTACTTC.

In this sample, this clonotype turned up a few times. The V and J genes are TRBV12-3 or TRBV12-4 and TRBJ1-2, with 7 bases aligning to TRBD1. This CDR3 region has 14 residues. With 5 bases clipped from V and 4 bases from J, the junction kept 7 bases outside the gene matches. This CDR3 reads CASSNRGLGYGYTF. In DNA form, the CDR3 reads TGTGCCAGCAGTAACAGGGGATTAGGCTATGGCTACACCTTC.

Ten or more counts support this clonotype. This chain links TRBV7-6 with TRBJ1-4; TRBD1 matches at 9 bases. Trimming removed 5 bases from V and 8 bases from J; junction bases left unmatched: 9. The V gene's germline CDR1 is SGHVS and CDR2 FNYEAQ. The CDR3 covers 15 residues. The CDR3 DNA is TGTGCCAGCAGCCTCGGGGGACAGGGTTACGAAAAACTGTTTTTT. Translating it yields CASSLGGQGYEKLFF.

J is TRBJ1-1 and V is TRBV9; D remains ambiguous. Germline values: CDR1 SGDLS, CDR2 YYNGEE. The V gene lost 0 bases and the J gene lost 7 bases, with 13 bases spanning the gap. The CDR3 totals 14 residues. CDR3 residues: CASSVAARGGEAFF. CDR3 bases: TGTGCCAGCAGCGTAGCCGCGAGAGGAGGTGAAGCTTTCTTT.

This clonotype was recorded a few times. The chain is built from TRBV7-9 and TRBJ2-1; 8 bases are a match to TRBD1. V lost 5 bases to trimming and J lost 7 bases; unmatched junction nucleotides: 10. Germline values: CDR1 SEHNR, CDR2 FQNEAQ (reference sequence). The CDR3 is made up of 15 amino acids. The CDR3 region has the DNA TGTGCCAGCAGCCCTATAGGGGACAGGTGGAATGAGCAGTTCTTC. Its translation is CASSPIGDRWNEQFF.

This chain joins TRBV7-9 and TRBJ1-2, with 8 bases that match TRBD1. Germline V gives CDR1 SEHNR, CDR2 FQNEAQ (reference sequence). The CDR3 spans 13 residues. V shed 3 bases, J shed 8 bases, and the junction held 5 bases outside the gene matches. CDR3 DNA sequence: TGTGCCAGCAGCTTCCACAGGGGGGGCGGCTACACCTTC. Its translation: CASSFHRGGGYTF.

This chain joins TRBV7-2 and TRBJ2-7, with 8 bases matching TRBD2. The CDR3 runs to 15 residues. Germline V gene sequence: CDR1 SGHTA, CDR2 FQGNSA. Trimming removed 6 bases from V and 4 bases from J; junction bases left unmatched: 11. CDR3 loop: CASSPSGSDLYEQYF. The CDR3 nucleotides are TGTGCCAGCAGTCCCAGCGGGAGTGATCTATACGAGCAGTACTTC.

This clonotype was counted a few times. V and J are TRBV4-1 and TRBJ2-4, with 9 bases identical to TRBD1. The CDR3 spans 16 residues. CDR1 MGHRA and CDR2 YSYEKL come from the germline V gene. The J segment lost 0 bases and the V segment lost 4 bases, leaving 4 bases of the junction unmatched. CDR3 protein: CASSPGTGQAKNIQYF. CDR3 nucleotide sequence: TGCGCCAGCAGCCCAGGGACAGGGCAAGCCAAAAACATTCAGTACTTC.

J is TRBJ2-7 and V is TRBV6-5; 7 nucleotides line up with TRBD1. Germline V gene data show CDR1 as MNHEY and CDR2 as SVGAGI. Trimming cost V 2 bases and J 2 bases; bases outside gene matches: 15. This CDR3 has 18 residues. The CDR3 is CASSYGMPGQFRTYEQYF. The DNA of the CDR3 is TGTGCCAGCAGTTACGGGATGCCGGGACAGTTCCGAACCTACGAGCAGTACTTC.

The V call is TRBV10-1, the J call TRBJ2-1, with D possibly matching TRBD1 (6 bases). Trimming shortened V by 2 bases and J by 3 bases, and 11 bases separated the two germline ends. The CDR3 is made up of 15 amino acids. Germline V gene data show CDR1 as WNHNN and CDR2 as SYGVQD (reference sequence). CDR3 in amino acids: CASSEITGNYNEQFF. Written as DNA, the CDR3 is TGCGCCAGCAGTGAGATAACAGGGAACTACAATGAGCAGTTCTTC.

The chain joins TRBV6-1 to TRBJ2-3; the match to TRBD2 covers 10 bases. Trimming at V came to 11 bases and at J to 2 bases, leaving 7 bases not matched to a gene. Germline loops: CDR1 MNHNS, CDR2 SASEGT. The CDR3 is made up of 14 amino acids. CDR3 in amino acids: CAGRLAGVTDTQYF. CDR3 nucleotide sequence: TGTGCCGGCCGGCTAGCGGGGGTCACAGATACGCAGTATTTT.

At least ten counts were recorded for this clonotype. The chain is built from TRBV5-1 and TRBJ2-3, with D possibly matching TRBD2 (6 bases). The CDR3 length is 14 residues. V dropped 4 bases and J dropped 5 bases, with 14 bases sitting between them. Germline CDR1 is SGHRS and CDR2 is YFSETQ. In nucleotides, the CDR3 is TGCGCCAGCAGCCGTACCACCGGGGGAGATACGCAGTATTTT. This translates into CASSRTTGGDTQYF.

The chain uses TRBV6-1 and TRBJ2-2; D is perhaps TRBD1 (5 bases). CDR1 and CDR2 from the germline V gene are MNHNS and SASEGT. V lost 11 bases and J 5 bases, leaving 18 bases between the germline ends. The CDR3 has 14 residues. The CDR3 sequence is CAGGASPLTGELFF. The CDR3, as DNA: TGTGCCGGTGGGGCCTCACCATTAACCGGGGAGCTGTTTTTT.